This T cell receptor beta chain is from a study of T cell responses to AZD1222 COVID-19 vaccine (dated by TCRdb to the early 2020s). Background for the entire study: TCR sequencing was performed for roughly 250 trial participants, of whom about 210 were given two doses of AZD1222 and around 26 were given two doses of MenACWY control vaccine. Enrollment into the trials was organized by age into subgroups of 18-55, 56-69 and 70-plus years, and those subgroups contained roughly 140, 27 and 60 TCR-sequenced participants, respectively.

Reading the label with the study, this specimen's time point is: about 28 days (+/-7) after the second vaccine dose. AZD1222 recipients whose second dose came at about 4 weeks and those whose second dose came at about 12 weeks were combined into one group, since spike-specific TCR depth and breadth did not differ between the two schedules. Vaccinee samples were obtained from the UK trials COV001 and COV002, which included a single-blind randomized controlled phase 2/3 trial of AZD1222 (ChAdOx1 nCoV-19) in healthy adults. For TCRbeta chain sequencing, PBMC samples were collected from trial participants at day 0 and at day 28 after the second dose. Including cysteine and phenylalanine, the CDR3 has 16 amino acids. The read is trimmed to its CDR3 DNA, 48 bases read in frame from base 1. As encoded in the germline V gene (reference sequence), CDR1 is MNHEY while CDR2 is SMNVEV. V is clipped by 6 bases and J by 5 bases, and the sequence between their germline boundaries is 22 bases long.

General conclusions and limits of the study: The 56-69-year group was small, and its depth increase did not reach significance, likely because of low power. Because no samples from the day 14 peak response were available, repertoires could be characterized only after the peak T cell response. Vaccine-associated CD4 TCRs spanned the whole spike protein, with dominant responses in regions 160-218 and 743-854. Only five to seven AZD1222 recipients were SARS-CoV-2 seropositive at baseline, limiting conclusions about previously exposed vaccinees. After two AZD1222 doses, spike-specific TCR breadth and depth were significantly higher than at day 0 and than in MenACWY recipients. Participants were mostly white British, with more females than males. The authors suggested clonal diversity may have been underestimated. Reportedly, close to half of the unique spike-specific TCRs recognized epitopes lying outside the regions that are mutated in the B.1.351 and B.1.1.7 variants.

The CDR3 regions of human TCRbeta chains were subjected to immunosequencing. The published analysis was carried out like this. Repertoire TCRs were checked for matches against a reference library of SARS-CoV-2-specific TCRs that had been generated using the MIRA antigen-specificity platform. Breadth was defined as the fraction of unique TCRs that were SARS-CoV-2-associated, and depth was defined as the fraction of total T cells that were SARS-CoV-2-associated. Using the MIRA data, each spike-specific TCR was assigned both to the spike region to which the TCR was reactive and to a CD4 or CD8 class. Log10-transformed breadth and depth values were compared by one-way ANOVA with Sidak's multiple comparisons tests. This immuneACCESS table, as held by TCRdb, lists in-frame sequences with V and J called but not all clones. Of the missing ones, under half trace to an unresolved V gene in checked studies; the others have no known cause. V and J calls and clone size are as listed in that table; D and trimming were resolved from the DNA. The sample table contains 150,000 or so clones; only one count was recorded for 85% to 95% of them. 1.5% of the sample rests with the top ten.

Turning to this clone: What this receptor recognizes is not known. No per-base quality is available; no much larger clone lies one base away.

The material sequenced was peripheral blood, taken 28 days after the second AZD1222 dose. This TCR derives from an adult who received the AZD1222 COVID-19 vaccine. This chain is built from TRBV27 and TRBJ2-5, with the D assignment possibly TRBD1 or TRBD2, given 6 matching bases for each. The DNA sequence is TGTGCCAGCAGACGATTCGGGGGCGCGGGTCCGGAGACCCAGTACTTC. This sequence encodes CASRRFGGAGPETQYF.